Reported below is one TCR beta chain. Its antigen remains unknown. This sample stems from a study of shared clonotypes between healthy human individuals. Across the whole study: CD4 naive and memory got three plates each, CD8 naive two, CD8 memory one. Study-wide findings and caveats: Generation probability values for non-shared clonotypes were lower than those for clonotypes shared by all four donors. The authors expected sequencing depth to affect clonotype sharing among donors.

Between the trimmed V and J ends, which lost 3 bases and 6 bases, there was a span of 18 bases. This CDR3 comprises 16 residues. Germline values: CDR1 MNHNS, CDR2 SASEGT. This table comes from immunoSEQ multiplex PCR, and its TCRdb copy is limited to in-frame clones, with some not included. The table records some 1,100,000 clones, 78% of them present only once. In the CD4+ fraction, cells were divided into CD45RA+ naive and CD45RA-negative memory subsets. The chain joins TRBV6-1 to TRBJ2-1, with a weak D call TRBD1 (6 bases). The TCR comes from a man younger than 30 in good health. Some clones in this sample may be carry-over from other donors' samples. The specimen was memory CD4+ T cells from PBMCs. Subset meaning: CD45RA-negative fraction. The DNA for the CDR3 is TGTGCCAGCAGTGAGGCCTTCGGGGACAAAGGCAATGAGCAGTTCTTC. Amino acids: CASSEAFGDKGNEQFF.